Listed below are T cell receptor beta chains from one sample, sequenced in a study of T cell responses to AZD1222 COVID-19 vaccine. Sequenced by immunoSEQ multiplex PCR; TCRdb stores in-frame clones only, minus some. The sample yields about 140,000 clones, about 90% seen once. The source was peripheral blood, collected 28 days after the second dose of the MenACWY control vaccine. Receptor source: an adult who received the MenACWY meningococcal vaccine as a control. Each CDR3 is given with its conserved first and last residue. A D gene is named only where the DNA matches it firmly. Only some rows state a clone size, as once, few, many or a class for expanded clones.

len	v_gene	j_gene	d_gene	abundance	CDR3aa	CDR3nt
15	TRBV25-1	TRBJ1-1	TRBD1	.	CASSDPGQGDTEAFF	TGTGCCAGCAGTGACCCGGGACAGGGAGACACTGAAGCTTTCTTT
17	TRBV5-1	TRBJ1-3	.	few	CASSLSDSFLRGNTIYF	TGCGCCAGCAGCTTGAGCGATTCGTTCCTACGGGGAAACACCATATATTTT
12	TRBV18	TRBJ2-3	.	.	CASSPQPDTQYF	TGTGCCAGCTCACCACAGCCAGATACGCAGTATTTT
15	TRBV6-5	TRBJ2-2	.	.	CASSPEDRNTGELFF	TGTGCCAGCAGTCCCGAGGACAGGAACACCGGGGAGCTGTTTTTT
16	TRBV5-7	TRBJ2-7	.	.	CASITTHPGLTYEQYF	TGTGCCAGCATCACAACTCACCCGGGACTCACCTACGAGCAGTACTTC
18	TRBV7-8	TRBJ2-1	.	.	CASSLRDWGGSSYNEQFF	TGTGCCAGCAGCCTTCGCGATTGGGGTGGCAGCTCCTACAATGAGCAGTTCTTC
11	TRBV20-1	TRBJ1-2	TRBD1	.	CSALDRHGYTF	TGCAGTGCCCTGGACAGGCACGGCTACACCTTC
16	TRBV10-3	TRBJ1-2	TRBD1	.	CAISDRPQQGSYGYTF	TGTGCCATCAGTGACCGGCCCCAACAGGGGAGCTATGGCTACACCTTC
13	TRBV5-6	TRBJ1-1	.	.	CASSFDRDTEAFF	TGTGCCAGCAGCTTCGACAGAGACACTGAAGCTTTCTTT
13	TRBV19	TRBJ2-5	.	once	CASKGLSGETQYF	TGTGCCAGCAAAGGACTATCCGGCGAGACCCAGTACTTC
15	TRBV7-2	TRBJ2-1	TRBD2	.	CASSPGTSGTNEQFF	TGTGCCAGCAGCCCCGGGACTAGCGGGACTAATGAGCAGTTCTTC
15	TRBV5-6	TRBJ1-5	.	.	CASNNWGTVNQPQHF	TGTGCCAGCAACAATTGGGGAACAGTCAATCAGCCCCAGCATTTT
14	TRBV2	TRBJ2-5	.	.	CASSETRRVETQYF	TGTGCCAGCAGTGAAACCAGGCGGGTAGAGACCCAGTACTTC
16	TRBV29-1	TRBJ2-3	TRBD2	once	CSARAGVGPFTDTQYF	TGCAGCGCGAGAGCGGGAGTCGGTCCTTTCACAGATACGCAGTATTTT
14	TRBV7-2	TRBJ2-5	.	.	CASSLVPGWETQYF	TGTGCCAGCAGCTTAGTCCCAGGGTGGGAGACCCAGTACTTC
17	TRBV5-4	TRBJ2-1	TRBD2	.	CASSPTQGLAGLNEQFF	TGTGCCAGCAGCCCCACCCAGGGACTAGCGGGTCTCAATGAGCAGTTCTTC
15	TRBV28	TRBJ2-7	.	.	CASSSPARAYYEQYF	TGTGCCAGCAGTTCGCCGGCCAGGGCTTACTACGAGCAGTACTTC
13	TRBV19	TRBJ1-5	.	.	CASSIQANQPQHF	TGTGCCAGTAGTATCCAAGCCAATCAGCCCCAGCATTTT
16	TRBV14	TRBJ2-7	TRBD2	.	CASSQFSSGGAYEQYF	TGTGCCAGCAGCCAATTCTCTAGCGGGGGGGCCTACGAGCAGTACTTC
18	TRBV28	TRBJ2-3	TRBD2	.	CASNSGGVGVEGADTQYF	TGTGCCAGCAATAGCGGGGGAGTAGGGGTCGAAGGCGCAGATACGCAGTATTTT
11	TRBV20-1	TRBJ1-1	TRBD1	.	CSDKGGPEAFF	TGCAGTGATAAAGGGGGCCCTGAAGCTTTCTTT
15	TRBV7-6	TRBJ2-7	TRBD1	.	CASSGATGDTAEQYF	TGTGCCAGCAGCGGAGCAACAGGGGACACCGCCGAGCAGTACTTC
18	TRBV7-8	TRBJ2-6	TRBD2	.	CASSQGLAGVSGANVLTF	TGTGCCAGCAGCCAGGGACTAGCGGGAGTATCTGGGGCCAACGTCCTGACTTTC
14	TRBV5-1	TRBJ2-3	.	.	CASLEDYRADTQYF	TGCGCCAGCTTGGAGGATTATAGGGCAGATACGCAGTATTTT
16	TRBV7-2	TRBJ2-4	.	.	CASSLTRGVSKNIQYF	TGTGCCAGCAGCCTCACTAGAGGGGTGTCCAAAAACATTCAGTACTTC
14	TRBV7-8	TRBJ2-5	.	.	CASSLPRTEETQYF	TGTGCCAGCAGCTTACCCAGGACGGAAGAGACCCAGTACTTC
14	TRBV19	TRBJ2-2	.	.	CASSPGVGTGELFF	TGTGCCAGTAGTCCCGGGGTGGGAACCGGGGAGCTGTTTTTT
12	TRBV19	TRBJ1-2	.	.	CASNEGTYGYTF	TGTGCCAGTAATGAGGGTACCTATGGCTACACCTTC
12	TRBV18	TRBJ1-5	.	.	CASSPGEWPQHF	TGTGCCAGCTCACCCGGAGAGTGGCCCCAGCATTTT
14	TRBV19	TRBJ2-7	TRBD2	.	CASRPSGSNYEQYF	TGTGCCAGTAGGCCTAGCGGGAGCAACTACGAGCAGTACTTC
14	TRBV19	TRBJ2-2	TRBD2	.	CASTHTSGPGELFF	TGTGCCAGTACCCACACTAGCGGACCCGGGGAGCTGTTTTTT
15	TRBV7-2	TRBJ2-3	TRBD2	.	CASSLPSGGTDTQYF	TGTGCCAGCAGCTTGCCTAGCGGGGGGACAGATACGCAGTATTTT
15	TRBV19	TRBJ1-5	TRBD1	.	CASTEGTGGIQPQHF	TGTGCCAGTACCGAGGGGACAGGGGGGATTCAGCCCCAGCATTTT
12	TRBV18	TRBJ1-6	.	.	CASSRENSPLHF	TGTGCCAGCTCACGGGAGAATTCACCCCTCCACTTT
14	TRBV11-2	TRBJ2-7	TRBD1	.	CASSRQGSAYEQYF	TGTGCCAGCAGCCGACAGGGGTCAGCCTACGAGCAGTACTTC
15	TRBV7-2	TRBJ1-4	.	.	CASSSRQETNEKLFF	TGTGCCAGCAGCTCCAGACAGGAGACTAATGAAAAACTGTTTTTT
15	TRBV28	TRBJ1-1	.	.	CASSLLGAGGTEAFF	TGTGCCAGCAGTTTATTGGGGGCTGGTGGGACTGAAGCTTTCTTT
15	TRBV5-1	TRBJ2-7	.	.	CASSLNHAGRGEQYF	TGCGCCAGCAGCTTAAACCACGCGGGCCGGGGGGAGCAGTACTTC
13	TRBV25-1	TRBJ2-7	TRBD1	.	CASSGTGSIEQYF	TGTGCCAGCAGCGGGACAGGGAGTATCGAGCAGTACTTC
14	TRBV10-3	TRBJ2-2	.	once	CAISEQVNTGELFF	TGTGCCATCAGTGAGCAGGTGAACACCGGGGAGCTGTTTTTT
15	TRBV19	TRBJ2-3	.	.	CASSIFLALTDTQYF	TGTGCCAGTAGTATATTCCTCGCGCTGACAGATACGCAGTATTTT
14	TRBV28	TRBJ1-1	.	.	CASTVGGSNTEAFF	TGTGCCAGCACTGTGGGGGGCAGTAACACTGAAGCTTTCTTT
15	TRBV19	TRBJ2-1	TRBD1	.	CASSPGTGLYNEQFF	TGTGCCAGTAGCCCCGGGACAGGGCTCTACAATGAGCAGTTCTTC
13	TRBV6-4	TRBJ2-3	.	.	CASSDWQTDTQYF	TGTGCCAGCAGTGACTGGCAGACAGATACGCAGTATTTT
15	TRBV28	TRBJ2-1	TRBD1	.	CANGRPGQGYNEQFF	TGTGCCAACGGGCGACCGGGACAGGGTTACAATGAGCAGTTCTTC
17	TRBV3-1/TRBV3-2	TRBJ1-2	TRBD1	.	CASSQPGQEGPKGGYTF	TGTGCCAGCAGCCAGCCGGGACAGGAAGGTCCTAAAGGCGGCTACACCTTC
16	TRBV7-6	TRBJ2-3	.	.	CASSSSPQGPADTQYF	TGTGCCAGCAGCTCGAGCCCCCAGGGACCCGCAGATACGCAGTATTTT
14	TRBV5-8	TRBJ2-2	.	.	CASRAGARTGELFF	TGTGCCAGCAGGGCAGGGGCGCGCACCGGGGAGCTGTTTTTT
15	TRBV2	TRBJ2-7	.	.	CASSEGSPTTYEQYF	TGTGCCAGCAGTGAGGGGTCTCCAACTACCTACGAGCAGTACTTC
15	TRBV19	TRBJ2-1	TRBD2	once	CASSLLAGGPGEQFF	TGTGCCAGTAGTCTACTAGCGGGAGGGCCGGGGGAGCAGTTCTTC
14	TRBV3-1/TRBV3-2	TRBJ1-2	TRBD1	.	CASSRGQGNYGYTF	TGTGCCAGCAGCCGGGGACAGGGTAATTATGGCTACACCTTC
13	TRBV20-1	TRBJ1-1	.	few	CSASFEALGAAFF	TGCAGTGCTAGTTTCGAGGCCCTTGGGGCGGCTTTCTTT
18	TRBV14	TRBJ2-1	TRBD2	few	CASSQDIPSGGSYNEQFF	TGTGCCAGCAGCCAAGATATTCCTAGCGGGGGATCCTACAATGAGCAGTTCTTC
13	TRBV28	TRBJ2-1	.	.	CASSYGMKTGTFF	TGTGCCAGCAGTTATGGAATGAAGACAGGTACGTTCTTC
12	TRBV28	TRBJ1-2	.	.	CASSLNRVGYTF	TGTGCCAGCAGTTTAAACAGGGTGGGCTACACCTTC
15	TRBV5-1	TRBJ2-3	TRBD2	.	CASTETGYSGGSHYF	TGCGCCAGCACGGAAACCGGTTATAGCGGGGGGTCACATTATTTT